One sample yielded the 24 T cell receptor beta chains listed below, sequenced in a study of human T cells and chemical hapten exposure. The time point here: pre-sensitization, week 0. Treatment reported: therapeutic diphenylcyclopropenone sensitization with weekly scalp DPC. TCRdb independently ran MiXCR on the RACE reads; one entry per CDR3 protein. The top ten clones hold 1.5% to 2% of a sample with about 110,000 distinct CDR3 sequences, about 12% of them seen once. This specimen was whole blood, taken in connection with sensitization to the hapten diphenylcyclopropenone (DPC). The source of these receptors is a woman aged 45-65 years with alopecia areata. Some clones in this sample may be carry-over from other donors' samples.

The chain uses TRBV20-1 and TRBJ1-1, with a tentative D call TRBD1 (6 bases). The V end was cut by 0 bases, the J end by 5 bases, with 19 bases between. The CDR3 extends over 16 amino acids. The germline V gene has CDR1 DFQATT and CDR2 SNEGSKA (reference sequence). The CDR3 bases are TGCAGTGCTAGAGACCAAGGACAGTTGGTTGGAACTGAAGCTTTCTTT. This translates into CSARDQGQLVGTEAFF.

Only a few counts were recorded for this clonotype. This sequence joins TRBV3-1 and TRBJ1-5, with D tentatively TRBD1 (6 bases). Trimming took off 3 bases at V and 3 bases at J, with 15 bases between the two ends. Per germline, CDR1 LGHDT and CDR2 YNNKEL (reference sequence). The CDR3 has 16 residues. The CDR3 DNA follows: TGTGCCAGCAGCCAGTTCAACAGGGAGACCAATCAGCCCCAGCATTTT. As protein: CASSQFNRETNQPQHF.

This clonotype turned up a few times. In DNA form, the CDR3 reads TGTGCCAGCAGCTCAGGCTGGGACAGGCGCAATTCACCCCTCCACTTT. Its protein is CASSSGWDRRNSPLHF. V usage is TRBV2 and J usage is TRBJ1-6; TRBD1 matches 8 bases. Germline V CDR1 and CDR2: SNHLY, FYNNEI. The CDR3 covers 16 residues. V shed 6 bases, J shed 7 bases, and the junction held 11 bases outside the gene matches.

This sequence joins TRBV29-1 and TRBJ2-5; D is perhaps TRBD2 (5 bases). Trimming shortened V by 6 bases and J by 1 base, and 12 bases separated the two germline ends. CDR1 SQVTM and CDR2 ANQGSEA come from the germline V gene. This CDR3 has 13 amino acids. CDR3 in DNA: TGCAGCGTGTCGCCTAGCAGCCAAGAGACCCAGTACTTC. Protein: CSVSPSSQETQYF. The variable domain in full, with the rest retrieved from reference TRBV29-1 and TRBJ2-5, is SAVISQKPSRDICQRGTSLTIQCQVDSQVTMMFWYRQQPGQSLTLIATANQGSEATYESGFVIDKFPISRPNLTFSTLTVSNMSPEDSSIYLCSVSPSSQETQYFGPGTRLLVL.

This rearrangement joins TRBV18 to TRBJ1-1; 7 nucleotides agree with TRBD1. V shed 2 bases and J 4 bases; nucleotides not matched to a gene: 7. CDR3 size: 15 residues. In germline, CDR1 is KGHSH, CDR2 LQKENI. The DNA of the CDR3 is TGTGCCAGCTCACCAGAGGGGGCGCGGAGCACTGAAGCTTTCTTT. This codes for CASSPEGARSTEAFF.

This chain connects TRBV28 to TRBJ2-1; tentative D call: TRBD1 (5 bases). CDR1 and CDR2 from the germline V gene are MDHEN and SYDVKM. V shed 3 bases and J shed 9 bases, with 15 bases lying between them. This CDR3 comprises 14 residues. In DNA, the CDR3 is TGTGCCAGCAGTTTGACCAGGGCCCAGGGTGAGCAGTTCTTC. Translation: CASSLTRAQGEQFF.

There are many counts of this clonotype. The rearrangement uses TRBV4-1 and TRBJ1-5, with 8 positions matching TRBD1. Germline lookup yields CDR1 MGHRA and CDR2 YSYEKL. The V gene end was trimmed by 4 bases and the J gene end by 3 bases; junction bases not matched to a gene: 11. There are 17 residues in the CDR3. The CDR3 loop is CASSPGQAKPDNQPQHF. CDR3 DNA: TGCGCCAGCAGCCCGGGACAGGCAAAACCCGACAATCAGCCCCAGCATTTT.

This clonotype was counted ten times or more. The CDR3 bases are TGTGCCAGCAGTGCTCCCATTGGGAATAATGAAAAACTGTTTTTT. Amino acids: CASSAPIGNNEKLFF. The V call is TRBV25-1, the J call TRBJ1-4; D unclear. The CDR3 length is 15 residues. Trimming took off 4 bases at V and 4 bases at J, with 13 bases between the two ends. Germline-derived CDR1 and CDR2 are MGHDK and SYGVNS.

On this clonotype: The junction departs from the called germline gene at one end, perhaps through a read error. The chain uses TRBV3-1 and TRBJ2-1; TRBD2 might be the D (6 bases). Germline CDR1 reads LGHDT; CDR2 reads YNNKEL (reference sequence). This CDR3 has 15 residues. The CDR3 loop is CASSQAPGGYNEQFF. The CDR3 nucleotides are TGTGCCAGCAGTCAAGCCCCCGGGGGATACAATGAGCAGTTCTTC.

This clonotype was seen many times. V is TRBV11-2 and J is TRBJ1-2; D unresolved. Trimming removed 1 base from V and 6 bases from J, with 9 bases in between. Germline-derived CDR1 and CDR2 are SGHAT and FQNNGV. This CDR3 region has 13 residues. CDR3 amino acids: CASSLGGVHGYTF. The CDR3 region has the DNA TGTGCCAGCAGCTTAGGCGGGGTTCATGGCTACACCTTC.

There are a few counts of this clonotype. The J gene is TRBJ1-1, the V gene TRBV11-2, with a possible D match to TRBD1 (5 bases). The V and J ends lost 4 bases and 5 bases respectively, with 20 bases between them. Germline loops: CDR1 SGHAT, CDR2 FQNNGV. This CDR3 comprises 16 residues. Here the CDR3 DNA reads TGTGCCAGCAGCTCCAACCTCTTCGTCAAGGGGACTGAAGCTTTCTTT. Protein: CASSSNLFVKGTEAFF.

The V call is TRBV4-3, the J call TRBJ2-7, with TRBD1 as a possible D gene (5 bases). Looked up from germline, CDR1 is LGHNA and CDR2 is YSLEER. The CDR3 has 14 amino acids. Trimming left V 2 bases short and J 3 bases short, with 11 bases between. The CDR3 nucleotides are TGCGCCAGCAGCCAAAGTACAGGTAACTACGAGCAGTACTTC. Translating gives CASSQSTGNYEQYF.

This clonotype was found a few times. This chain links TRBV5-1 with TRBJ2-7, with TRBD1 identical over 10 bases. V gave up 4 bases and J gave up 2 bases; unmatched junction bases: 3. Germline-derived CDR1 and CDR2 are SGHRS and YFSETQ. The CDR3 covers 14 residues. For the CDR3, the DNA is TGCGCCAGCAGCGGGACAGGGGCCACCTACGAGCAGTACTTC. Residues: CASSGTGATYEQYF.

The chain recombines TRBV7-2 with TRBJ2-5, with TRBD2 matching 7 bases. Germline assignment: CDR1 SGHTA and CDR2 FQGNSA. Unmatched junction bases numbered 2, after V lost 0 bases and J lost 1 base. This CDR3 has 15 amino acids. The CDR3 DNA sequence: TGTGCCAGCAGCTTAGCAGCGGGACGCCAAGAGACCCAGTACTTC. Its translation: CASSLAAGRQETQYF. The full variable domain, rest sourced from reference TRBV7-2 and TRBJ2-5, is GAGVSQSPSNKVTEKGKDVELRCDPISGHTALYWYRQSLGQGLEFLIYFQGNSAPDKSGLPSDRFSAERTGGSVSTLTIQRTQQEDSAVYLCASSLAAGRQETQYFGPGTRLLVL.

This clonotype was found a few times. The rearrangement uses TRBV4-2 and TRBJ1-6; the D is unclear. CDR1 and CDR2 (germline): LGHNA, YNFKEQ. The CDR3 length is 18 residues. V was clipped by 0 bases and J by 9 bases, with 21 bases between them. CDR3 loop: CASSQDPPSGLVGSPLHF. In DNA, the CDR3 is TGTGCCAGCAGCCAAGATCCCCCTTCAGGCCTCGTCGGTTCACCCCTCCACTTT.

Only a few counts were recorded for this clonotype. This chain uses TRBV20-1 with TRBJ2-7; 7 bases map to TRBD1. J gave up 2 bases and V 5 bases, and 6 bases lay outside the gene matches. CDR3 length: 13 amino acids. Looked up from germline, CDR1 is DFQATT and CDR2 is SNEGSKA (reference sequence). The chain's CDR3 is CSARDSVTYEQYF. In DNA form, the CDR3 reads TGCAGTGCTCGGGACAGCGTAACCTACGAGCAGTACTTC.

The table lists this clonotype with a few counts. The chain has TRBV28 and TRBJ2-7; 9 bases are a match to TRBD2. V was pared by 4 bases and J by 6 bases, with 13 bases of the junction left unmatched. CDR3 length: 16 amino acids. Germline V CDR1 and CDR2: MDHEN, SYDVKM. The CDR3 spells CASSSPLAGGVGEQYF. The CDR3 DNA sequence: TGTGCCAGCAGTTCCCCCCTTGCGGGGGGGGTAGGCGAGCAGTACTTC.

This clonotype was found a few times. The J gene is TRBJ2-1, the V gene TRBV6-6, with 9 bases lining up with TRBD2. The CDR3 runs to 15 residues. Trimming took 6 bases from V and 6 from J; bases not matched to a gene: 9. CDR1 is MNHNY, CDR2 SVGAGI, per germline (reference sequence). In DNA form, the CDR3 reads TGTGCCAGCAGCTTGCTAGCGGGGAGGGGCAATGAGCAGTTCTTC. It specifies CASSLLAGRGNEQFF.

The DNA for the CDR3 is TGCGCCAGCAGCTCACAGGGTGACATTTCGTCTGGCTACACCTTC. The encoded protein is CASSSQGDISSGYTF. V gene TRBV5-1 combines with J gene TRBJ1-2, with D perhaps TRBD1 (6 bases). Trimming stripped 3 bases from V and 7 bases from J, with 19 bases between. From germline, CDR1 is SGHRS and CDR2 YFSETQ. This CDR3 has 15 residues.

This clonotype was seen only a few times. V and J are TRBV6-2 or TRBV6-3 and TRBJ2-1, with 7 bases identical to TRBD2. Germline V gene lookup returns CDR1 MNHEY and CDR2 SVGEGT. The CDR3 length is 15 residues. After removal of 5 bases from V and 2 bases from J, the junction contained 6 bases not matched to a gene. The CDR3 spells CASSILAETYNEQFF. CDR3 nucleotides: TGTGCCAGCAGTATCCTAGCGGAGACCTACAATGAGCAGTTCTTC.

The sample holds a few counts of this clonotype. The gene calls are TRBV28 and TRBJ2-1, with 10 bases fitting TRBD2. The CDR3 is 14 residues long. Trimming took 2 bases from V and 7 from J; bases not matched to a gene: 2. Germline loops: CDR1 MDHEN, CDR2 SYDVKM. This chain's CDR3 is CASSLLAGVNEQFF. The CDR3 DNA reads TGTGCCAGCAGTTTACTAGCGGGAGTTAATGAGCAGTTCTTC. The full variable domain, completed using reference TRBV28 and TRBJ2-1, is DVKVTQSSRYLVKRTGEKVFLECVQDMDHENMFWYRQDPGLGLRLIYFSYDVKMKEKGDIPEGYSVSREKKERFSLILESASTNQTSMYLCASSLLAGVNEQFFGPGTRLTVL.

This clonotype occurred a few times. This CDR3 reads CSVAETTNTEAFF. CDR3 nucleotides: TGCAGCGTCGCCGAGACGACAAACACTGAAGCTTTCTTT. The V gene is TRBV29-1, the J gene TRBJ1-1, with D hard to call. This CDR3 is 13 amino acids long. Per germline, CDR1 SQVTM and CDR2 ANQGSEA. The germline V and J ends were trimmed by 6 bases and 2 bases, with 13 bases remaining between them. Full variable domain (rest looked up from reference TRBV29-1 and TRBJ1-1): SAVISQKPSRDICQRGTSLTIQCQVDSQVTMMFWYRQQPGQSLTLIATANQGSEATYESGFVIDKFPISRPNLTFSTLTVSNMSPEDSSIYLCSVAETTNTEAFFGQGTRLTVV.

A few counts support this clonotype. The rearrangement uses TRBV4-3 and TRBJ1-2; tentative D call: TRBD1 (5 bases). From germline, CDR1 is LGHNA and CDR2 YSLEER. The CDR3 is 21 residues long. Deletions cut 4 bases from V and 0 bases from J, with 30 bases between. The CDR3 region has the DNA TGCGCCAGCAGCCGGCAAACCCGAAGCCCAGGTACAGGCGAAGCTAACTATGGCTACACCTTC. Translating it yields CASSRQTRSPGTGEANYGYTF.

The gene calls are TRBV29-1 and TRBJ1-1; D gene unclear. This CDR3 comprises 10 residues. Germline assignment: CDR1 SQVTM and CDR2 ANQGSEA. V gave up 6 bases and J gave up 8 bases, with 10 bases separating them. The CDR3 coding sequence is TGCAGCGTATCTGGGGAGGAAGCTTTCTTT. Encoded protein: CSVSGEEAFF.